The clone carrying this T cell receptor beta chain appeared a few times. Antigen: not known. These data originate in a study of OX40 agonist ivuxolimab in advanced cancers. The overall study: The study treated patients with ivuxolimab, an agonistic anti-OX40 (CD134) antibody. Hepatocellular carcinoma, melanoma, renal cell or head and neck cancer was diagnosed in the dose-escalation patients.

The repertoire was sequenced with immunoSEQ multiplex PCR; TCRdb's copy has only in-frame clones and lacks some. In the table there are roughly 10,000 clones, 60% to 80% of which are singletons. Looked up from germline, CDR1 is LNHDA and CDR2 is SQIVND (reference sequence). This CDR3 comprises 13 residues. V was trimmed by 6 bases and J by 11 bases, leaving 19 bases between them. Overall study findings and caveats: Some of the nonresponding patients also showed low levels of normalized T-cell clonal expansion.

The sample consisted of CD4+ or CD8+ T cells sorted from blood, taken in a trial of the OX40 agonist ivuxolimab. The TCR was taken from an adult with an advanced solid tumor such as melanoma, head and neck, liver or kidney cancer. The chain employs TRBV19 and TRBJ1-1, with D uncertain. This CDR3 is CASRVDSSPEAFF. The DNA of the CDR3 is TGTGCCAGTAGAGTAGATTCCTCCCCAGAGGCTTTCTTT.